This entry lists 19 T cell receptor beta chains sequenced from one sample in a study of T cell changes during pregnancy in multiple sclerosis. Generated by immunoSEQ multiplex PCR, the TCRdb table keeps only in-frame clones and is missing some. The sample lists around 120,000 clones; roughly nine tenths were seen once. This specimen consisted of peripheral blood, obtained after pregnancy. Receptors were obtained from a female donor with multiple sclerosis, enrolled in a pregnancy study.

The gene calls are TRBV9 and TRBJ2-7; D is perhaps TRBD2 (6 bases). The CDR3 contains 15 residues. V gave up 1 base and J gave up 2 bases, with 13 bases separating them. From germline, CDR1 is SGDLS and CDR2 YYNGEE. CDR3 protein: CASSVSGDLAYEQYF. As DNA, the CDR3 is TGTGCCAGCAGCGTATCTGGGGACTTGGCCTACGAGCAGTACTTC. The whole variable domain, remainder taken from reference TRBV9 and TRBJ2-7, is DSGVTQTPKHLITATGQRVTLRCSPRSGDLSVYWYQQSLDQGLQFLIQYYNGEERAKGNILERFSAQQFPDLHSELNLSSLELGDSALYFCASSVSGDLAYEQYFGPGTRLTVT.

V usage is TRBV19 and J usage is TRBJ1-1; 8 bases are shared with TRBD1. CDR3 size: 15 residues. Germline V CDR1 and CDR2: LNHDA, SQIVND (reference sequence). The trim removed 6 bases at V and 1 base at J, leaving 7 bases unmatched. CDR3 bases: TGTGCCAGTAGCATGACAGGGGAGGGGAACACTGAAGCTTTCTTT. Protein sequence: CASSMTGEGNTEAFF.

The V call is TRBV6-6, the J call TRBJ2-3; D possibly corresponds to TRBD1 (5 bases). The CDR3 contains 16 residues. The V and J ends lost 2 bases and 0 bases respectively, with 12 bases between them. Germline CDR1 MNHNY, CDR2 SVGAGI (reference sequence). CDR3 sequence: CASSYILGASTDTQYF. The CDR3 coding sequence is TGTGCCAGCAGTTACATCCTTGGGGCTAGCACAGATACGCAGTATTTT.

This clone came up once. The chain has TRBV2 and TRBJ1-3, with 7 bases that match TRBD1. The CDR3 has 14 amino acids. V lost 6 bases to trimming and J lost 2 bases; unmatched junction nucleotides: 4. Germline V lookup: CDR1 SNHLY, CDR2 FYNNEI. The CDR3 region is CASRTGATGNTIYF. The CDR3 DNA reads as TGTGCCAGCAGAACAGGGGCGACTGGAAACACCATATATTTT.

The chain carries TRBV6-6 and TRBJ1-2; 10 nucleotides line up with TRBD1. Trimming removed 6 bases from V and 8 bases from J; junction bases left unmatched: 9. Germline V gene sequence: CDR1 MNHNY, CDR2 SVGAGI (reference sequence). The CDR3 spans 14 residues. For the CDR3, the DNA is TGTGCCAGCAGCAGGGCCGGGACAGGGGACGGCTACACCTTC. This encodes CASSRAGTGDGYTF.

V gene TRBV6-5 combines with J gene TRBJ2-1; TRBD2 aligns across 8 bases. Germline loops: CDR1 MNHEY, CDR2 SVGAGI. The CDR3 has 14 amino acids. Unmatched junction bases numbered 13, after V lost 5 bases and J lost 13 bases. CDR3 in DNA: TGTGCCAGCAGTCTCGGGGGGGCCTTTAGCGGACAGTTCTTC. Protein sequence: CASSLGGAFSGQFF.

The rearrangement uses TRBV5-8 and TRBJ1-5; TRBD1 agrees at 9 bases. With 6 bases clipped from V and 3 bases from J, the junction kept 4 bases outside the gene matches. The CDR3 totals 14 residues. Per germline, CDR1 SGHTS and CDR2 YDEGEE. CDR3 bases: TGTGCCAGCATCGGGACAGGGAACAATCAGCCCCAGCATTTT. Its translation is CASIGTGNNQPQHF.

This chain links TRBV9 with TRBJ2-5; unclear D gene. Germline lookup yields CDR1 SGDLS and CDR2 YYNGEE. This CDR3 has 15 residues. V lost 0 bases to trimming and J lost 0 bases, with 9 bases between them. CDR3 protein: CASSVASGNQETQYF. CDR3 bases: TGTGCCAGCAGCGTAGCGAGTGGTAACCAAGAGACCCAGTACTTC.

The chain is built from TRBV19 and TRBJ1-5; TRBD1 aligns across 8 bases. Per the germline V gene, CDR1 is LNHDA and CDR2 is SQIVND (reference sequence). This CDR3 is 17 amino acids long. V was pared by 3 bases and J by 1 base, with 8 bases of the junction left unmatched. The CDR3 reads CASSISAGGVSNQPQHF. CDR3 nucleotides: TGTGCCAGTAGTATTTCGGCAGGGGGCGTCAGCAATCAGCCCCAGCATTTT.

This clone was seen a single time. The rearrangement joins TRBV2 to TRBJ1-1; D uncertain. The germline V gene encodes CDR1 SNHLY and CDR2 FYNNEI. This CDR3 is built from 11 residues. V lost 2 bases and J 6 bases, leaving 4 bases between the germline ends. This chain's CDR3 is CASSETAEAFF. The DNA for the CDR3 is TGTGCCAGCAGTGAAACGGCTGAAGCTTTCTTT.

In its sample, this clone was seen once. V usage is TRBV6-1 and J usage is TRBJ2-7; 7 bases map to TRBD1. J lost 4 bases, V lost 6 bases, and 12 bases had no gene match. From germline, CDR1 is MNHNS and CDR2 SASEGT. This CDR3 comprises 15 residues. The CDR3 region is CASSASNQQGYEQYF. The CDR3 nucleotides read TGTGCCAGCAGCGCGTCCAACCAACAGGGGTACGAGCAGTACTTC.

The rearrangement links TRBV27 to TRBJ2-7, with TRBD1 matching 8 bases. This CDR3 comprises 16 residues. After removal of 4 bases from V and 6 bases from J, the junction contained 14 bases not matched to a gene. Germline V CDR1 and CDR2: MNHEY, SMNVEV (reference sequence). CDR3 in DNA: TGTGCCAGCAGTTCCCCGACAGGGGTCTCCCTTGGCGAGCAGTACTTC. This gives the protein CASSSPTGVSLGEQYF.

This chain uses TRBV19 with TRBJ2-2; 8 bases agree with TRBD1. Per germline, CDR1 LNHDA and CDR2 SQIVND (reference sequence). With V trimmed by 7 bases and J by 6 bases, 10 bases remained unmatched. The CDR3 has 15 residues. The CDR3 is CASTRPDRGSGELFF. The CDR3 DNA reads as TGTGCCAGTACGCGACCTGACAGGGGATCCGGGGAGCTGTTTTTT. Together with reference TRBV19 and TRBJ2-2, the CDR3 gives the full variable domain: DGGITQSPKYLFRKEGQNVTLSCEQNLNHDAMYWYRQDPGQGLRLIYYSQIVNDFQKGDIAEGYSVSREKKESFPLTVTSAQKNPTAFYLCASTRPDRGSGELFFGEGSRLTVL.

The chain is built from TRBV7-9 and TRBJ1-5; 7 bases are shared with TRBD1. This CDR3 contains 13 residues. Germline lookup yields CDR1 SEHNR and CDR2 FQNEAQ (reference sequence). V dropped 5 bases and J dropped 12; count of bases not matched to a gene: 10. CDR3 loop: CASSLSGGTDQHF. As DNA, the CDR3 is TGTGCCAGCAGCCTAAGCGGAGGGACAGACCAGCATTTT.

The chain uses TRBV27 and TRBJ1-1, with a weak D call TRBD1 (6 bases). Germline CDR1 reads MNHEY; CDR2 reads SMNVEV (reference sequence). The ends were cut back, 6 bases at V and 1 base at J, with 12 bases in the middle. This CDR3 is 14 amino acids long. In DNA, the CDR3 is TGTGCCAGCAGGTCCGGACAGTCGAACACTGAAGCTTTCTTT. Amino acids: CASRSGQSNTEAFF.

The chain employs TRBV7-9 and TRBJ2-5; the match to TRBD1 covers 9 bases. The V gene end was trimmed by 4 bases and the J gene end by 3 bases; junction bases not matched to a gene: 6. CDR1 and CDR2 from the germline V gene are SEHNR and FQNEAQ (reference sequence). The CDR3 runs 15 residues. The CDR3 protein is CASSSPGQGKETQYF. CDR3 nucleotide sequence: TGTGCCAGCAGCTCACCGGGACAGGGAAAAGAGACCCAGTACTTC.

The rearrangement uses TRBV9 and TRBJ2-5, with 9 bases fitting TRBD2. The junction had 4 bases not matched to a gene; V was cut back by 0 bases and J by 1 base. The CDR3 runs 16 residues. The V gene's germline CDR1 is SGDLS and CDR2 YYNGEE. CDR3 DNA sequence: TGTGCCAGCAGCGTAGCTCTGACTAGCGGCCAAGAGACCCAGTACTTC. It translates to CASSVALTSGQETQYF.

The chain carries TRBV5-5 and TRBJ2-5; 7 bases match TRBD1. V was pared by 5 bases and J by 2 bases, with 9 bases of the junction left unmatched. CDR1 is SGHKS, CDR2 YYEKEE, per germline (reference sequence). The CDR3 consists of 15 residues. CDR3 in DNA: TGTGCCAGCAGTCGAAGGACAGGACAACAAGAGACCCAGTACTTC. Translated, it gives CASSRRTGQQETQYF.

The V and J genes are TRBV7-2 and TRBJ1-5, with 10 bases lining up with TRBD1. V was clipped by 5 bases and J by 7 bases; unmatched bases: 8. Germline assignment: CDR1 SGHTA and CDR2 FQGNSA. The CDR3 is made up of 15 amino acids. CDR3 sequence: CASSAGTGVYQPQHF. Here the CDR3 DNA reads TGTGCCAGCAGCGCCGGGACAGGGGTATACCAGCCCCAGCATTTT.